The clone carrying this T cell receptor beta chain was found once. J lost 5 bases, V lost 2 bases, and 10 bases had no gene match. The length of the CDR3 is 17 residues. Germline V CDR1 and CDR2: LGHNA, YSLEER. Assay used: immunoSEQ multiplex PCR; TCRdb lists only in-frame clones, some missing. This table has more than 250,000 clones, 70% to 90% appearing once. This entry comes from a study of blood T cell repertoires in COVID-19. About the study: Italy, Spain and the United States were the sources of the convalescent and acute COVID-19 samples.

The sequencing sample was made of peripheral blood. The TCR sequence derives from a human donor in a cohort sampled during active COVID-19. The chain recombines TRBV4-3 with TRBJ2-7; 12 nucleotides match TRBD1. The CDR3 coding sequence is TGCGCCAGCAGCCAAATCCGTGGGGACAGGGGGCCCCACGAGCAGTACTTC. It codes for CASSQIRGDRGPHEQYF.